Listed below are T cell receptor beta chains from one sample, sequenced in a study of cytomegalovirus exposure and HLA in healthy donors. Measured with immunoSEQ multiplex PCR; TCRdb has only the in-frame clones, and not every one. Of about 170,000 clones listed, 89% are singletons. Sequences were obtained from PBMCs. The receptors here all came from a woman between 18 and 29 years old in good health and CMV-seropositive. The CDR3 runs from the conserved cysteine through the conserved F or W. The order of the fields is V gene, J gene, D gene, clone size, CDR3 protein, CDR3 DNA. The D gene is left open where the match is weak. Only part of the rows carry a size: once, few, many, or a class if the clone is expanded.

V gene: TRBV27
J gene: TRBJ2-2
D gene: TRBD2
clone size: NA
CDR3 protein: CASSVGTSGSKLFF
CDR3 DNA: TGTGCCAGCAGTGTCGGGACTAGCGGGAGCAAGCTGTTTTTT

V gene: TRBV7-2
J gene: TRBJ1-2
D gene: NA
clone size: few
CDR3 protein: CASSFGDTNYGYTF
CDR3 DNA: TGTGCCAGCAGCTTCGGGGACACGAACTATGGCTACACCTTC

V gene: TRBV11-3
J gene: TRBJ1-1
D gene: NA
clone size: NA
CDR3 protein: CASSLVWGGGTEAFF
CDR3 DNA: TGTGCCAGCAGCTTAGTCTGGGGGGGTGGCACTGAAGCTTTCTTT

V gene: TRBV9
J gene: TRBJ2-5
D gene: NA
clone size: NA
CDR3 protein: CASSAEETQYF
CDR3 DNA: TGTGCCAGCAGCGCGGAAGAGACCCAGTACTTC

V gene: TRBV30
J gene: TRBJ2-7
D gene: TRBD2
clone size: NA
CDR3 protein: CAWSETSGRSNEQYF
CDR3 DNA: TGTGCCTGGAGTGAAACTAGCGGGAGATCGAACGAGCAGTACTTC

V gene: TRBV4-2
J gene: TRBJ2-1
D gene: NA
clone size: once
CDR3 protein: CASSQDPGIDNEQFF
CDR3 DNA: TGTGCCAGCAGCCAAGATCCGGGAATCGACAATGAGCAGTTCTTC

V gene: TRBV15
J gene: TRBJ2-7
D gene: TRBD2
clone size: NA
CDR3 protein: CATSREGTSYEQYF
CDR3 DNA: TGTGCCACCAGCAGAGAAGGGACTAGTTACGAGCAGTACTTC

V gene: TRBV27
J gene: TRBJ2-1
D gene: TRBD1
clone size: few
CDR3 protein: CASSFSAGGFDEQFF
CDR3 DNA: TGTGCCAGCAGTTTCTCGGCAGGGGGCTTCGATGAGCAGTTCTTC

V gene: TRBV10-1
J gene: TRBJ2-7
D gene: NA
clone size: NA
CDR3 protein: CASSEGNRDSYEQYF
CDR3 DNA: TGCGCCAGCAGTGAGGGGAACAGGGACTCCTACGAGCAGTACTTC

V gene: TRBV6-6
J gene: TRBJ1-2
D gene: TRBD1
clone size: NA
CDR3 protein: CASLTGTGGYGYTF
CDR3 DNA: TGTGCCAGTTTGACCGGGACAGGGGGCTATGGCTACACCTTC

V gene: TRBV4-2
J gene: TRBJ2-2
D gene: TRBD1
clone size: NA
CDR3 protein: CASSQLGQGTTGELFF
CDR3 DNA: TGTGCCAGCAGCCAACTGGGACAGGGGACCACCGGGGAGCTGTTTTTT

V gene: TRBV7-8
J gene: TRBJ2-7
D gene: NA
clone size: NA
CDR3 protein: CASSLAMGGSVAYEQYF
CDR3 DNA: TGTGCCAGCAGCTTAGCGATGGGTGGGAGCGTGGCCTACGAGCAGTACTTC

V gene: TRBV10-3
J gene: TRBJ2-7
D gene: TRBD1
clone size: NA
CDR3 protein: CAISSGTDRWEQYF
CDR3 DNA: TGTGCCATCAGTTCTGGGACAGATCGATGGGAGCAGTACTTC

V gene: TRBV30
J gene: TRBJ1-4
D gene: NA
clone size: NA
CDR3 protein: CAWSDPFRESGEKLFF
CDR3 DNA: TGTGCCTGGAGTGACCCTTTTCGGGAGTCTGGTGAAAAACTGTTTTTT

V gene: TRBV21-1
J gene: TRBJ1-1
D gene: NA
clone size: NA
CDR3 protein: CASSIKAAGNTEAFF
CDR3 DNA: TGTGCCAGCAGCATCAAAGCGGCGGGGAACACTGAAGCTTTCTTT

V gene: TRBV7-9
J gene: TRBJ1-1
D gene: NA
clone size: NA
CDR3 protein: CASSYIPRGNTEAFF
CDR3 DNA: TGTGCCAGCAGCTACATCCCCAGGGGGAACACTGAAGCTTTCTTT

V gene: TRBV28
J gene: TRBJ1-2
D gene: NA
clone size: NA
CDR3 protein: CASSLSDRPYGYTF
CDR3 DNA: TGTGCCAGCAGTTTATCCGACAGGCCTTATGGCTACACCTTC

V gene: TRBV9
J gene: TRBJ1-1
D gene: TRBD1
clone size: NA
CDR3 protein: CASRGQGKNTEAFF
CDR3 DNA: TGTGCCAGCAGAGGACAGGGGAAGAACACTGAAGCTTTCTTT

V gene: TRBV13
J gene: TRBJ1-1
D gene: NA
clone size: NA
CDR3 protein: CASSLSSAFF
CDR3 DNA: TGTGCCAGCAGCCTCTCCAGTGCTTTCTTT

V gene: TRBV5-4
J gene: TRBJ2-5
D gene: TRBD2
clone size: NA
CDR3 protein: CASSDPGLVKGETQYF
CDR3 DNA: TGTGCCAGCAGCGATCCGGGACTAGTAAAAGGGGAGACCCAGTACTTC

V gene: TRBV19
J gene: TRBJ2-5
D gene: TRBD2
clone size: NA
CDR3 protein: CASSSLAGVTETQYF
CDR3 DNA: TGTGCCAGTAGTTCCCTAGCGGGAGTTACAGAGACCCAGTACTTC

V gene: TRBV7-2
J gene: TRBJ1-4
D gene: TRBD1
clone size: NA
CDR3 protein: CASSSLRQWDRSELFF
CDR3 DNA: TGTGCCAGCAGCTCCCTTCGGCAGTGGGACAGGTCAGAACTGTTTTTT

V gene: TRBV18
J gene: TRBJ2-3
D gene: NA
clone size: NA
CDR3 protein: CASSPRGEGGTDTQYF
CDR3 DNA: TGTGCCAGCTCACCGCGCGGCGAGGGTGGAACAGATACGCAGTATTTT

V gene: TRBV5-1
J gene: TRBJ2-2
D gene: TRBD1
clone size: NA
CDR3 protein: CASRVEGAGTGELFF
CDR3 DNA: TGCGCCAGCAGGGTCGAGGGGGCCGGCACCGGGGAGCTGTTTTTT

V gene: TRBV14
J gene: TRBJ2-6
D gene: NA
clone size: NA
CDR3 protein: CASSPKSGANVLTF
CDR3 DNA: TGTGCCAGCAGCCCAAAATCTGGGGCCAACGTCCTGACTTTC

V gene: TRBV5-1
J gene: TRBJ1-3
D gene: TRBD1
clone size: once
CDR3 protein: CASSLSTGGFSGNTIYF
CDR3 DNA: TGCGCCAGCAGCTTATCGACAGGGGGCTTCTCTGGAAACACCATATATTTT

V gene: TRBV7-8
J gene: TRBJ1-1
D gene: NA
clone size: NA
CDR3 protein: CASTDSSLKSNTEAFF
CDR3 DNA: TGTGCCAGCACCGATAGCTCTCTGAAGTCGAACACTGAAGCTTTCTTT

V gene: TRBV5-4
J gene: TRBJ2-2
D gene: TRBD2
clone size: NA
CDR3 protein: CASSYPLSGGNTGELFF
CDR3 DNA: TGTGCCAGCAGTTACCCTCTTAGCGGGGGGAACACCGGGGAGCTGTTTTTT

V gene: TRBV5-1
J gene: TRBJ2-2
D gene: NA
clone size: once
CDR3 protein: CASSFLASNGELFF
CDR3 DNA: TGCGCCAGCAGCTTTCTAGCGTCTAACGGGGAGCTGTTTTTT

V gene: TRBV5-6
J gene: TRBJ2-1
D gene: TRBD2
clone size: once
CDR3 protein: CASSPVAGVFINEQFF
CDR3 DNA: TGTGCCAGCAGCCCAGTAGCGGGAGTTTTTATTAATGAGCAGTTCTTC

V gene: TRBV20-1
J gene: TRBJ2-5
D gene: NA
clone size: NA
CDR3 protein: CSAREGGPQYF
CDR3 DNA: TGCAGTGCTAGAGAGGGGGGTCCCCAGTACTTC

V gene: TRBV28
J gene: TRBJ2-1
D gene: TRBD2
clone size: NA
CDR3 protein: CASSLGTSGRVNNEQFF
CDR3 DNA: TGTGCCAGCAGTTTGGGGACTAGCGGGAGGGTAAACAATGAGCAGTTCTTC

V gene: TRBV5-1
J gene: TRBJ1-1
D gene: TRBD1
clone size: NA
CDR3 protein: CASSEKTGGTRAFF
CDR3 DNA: TGCGCCAGCAGTGAAAAAACAGGGGGCACGAGAGCTTTCTTT

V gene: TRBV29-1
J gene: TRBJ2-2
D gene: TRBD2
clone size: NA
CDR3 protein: CSARGGAGAKNTGELFF
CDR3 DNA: TGCAGCGCTCGGGGCGGAGCGGGAGCGAAGAACACCGGGGAGCTGTTTTTT

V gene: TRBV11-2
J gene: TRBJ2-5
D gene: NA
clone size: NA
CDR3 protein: CASSLGVEQNQETQYF
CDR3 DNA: TGTGCCAGCAGCTTAGGTGTCGAACAGAACCAAGAGACCCAGTACTTC

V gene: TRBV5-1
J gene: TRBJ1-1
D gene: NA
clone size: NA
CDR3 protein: CASSLARGEAFF
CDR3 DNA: TGCGCCAGCAGCTTGGCCCGCGGGGAAGCTTTCTTT

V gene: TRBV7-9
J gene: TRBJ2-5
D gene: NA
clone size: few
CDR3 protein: CASSTQGDYQETQYF
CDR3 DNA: TGTGCCAGCAGCACTCAAGGGGACTACCAAGAGACCCAGTACTTC

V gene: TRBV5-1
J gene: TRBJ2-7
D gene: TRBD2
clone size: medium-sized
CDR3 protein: CASSTTSGSHEQYF
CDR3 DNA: TGCGCCAGCAGCACGACTAGCGGGAGCCACGAGCAGTACTTC

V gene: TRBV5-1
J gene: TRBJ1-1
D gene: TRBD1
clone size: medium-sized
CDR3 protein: CASSPLRQGGNTEAFF
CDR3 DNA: TGCGCCAGCAGCCCTTTACGACAGGGAGGGAACACTGAAGCTTTCTTT

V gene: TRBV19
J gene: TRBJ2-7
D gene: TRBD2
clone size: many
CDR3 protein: CASSPFAGGLYEQYF
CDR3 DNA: TGTGCCAGTAGTCCCTTCGCGGGAGGCCTCTACGAGCAGTACTTC

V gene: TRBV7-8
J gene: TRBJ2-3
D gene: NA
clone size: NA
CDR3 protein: CASSWGDGDTQYF
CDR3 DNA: TGTGCCAGCAGCTGGGGGGACGGAGATACGCAGTATTTT

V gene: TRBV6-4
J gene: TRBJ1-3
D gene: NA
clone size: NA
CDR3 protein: CASSDSRGSGNTIYF
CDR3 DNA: TGTGCCAGCAGTGACTCCCGGGGTTCTGGAAACACCATATATTTT

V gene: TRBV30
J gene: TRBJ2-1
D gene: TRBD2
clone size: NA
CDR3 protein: CAWSVRPSGRPSSYNEQFF
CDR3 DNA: TGTGCCTGGAGTGTACGTCCTAGCGGGAGACCGAGTTCCTACAATGAGCAGTTCTTC

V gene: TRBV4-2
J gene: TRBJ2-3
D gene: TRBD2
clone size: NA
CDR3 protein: CASSTSGSIADTQYF
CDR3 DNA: TGTGCCAGCAGCACTAGCGGGAGCATCGCAGATACGCAGTATTTT

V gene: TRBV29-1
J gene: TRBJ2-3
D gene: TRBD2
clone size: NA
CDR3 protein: CSVEGLAGSDTQYF
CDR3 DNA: TGCAGCGTTGAAGGACTAGCGGGGTCAGATACGCAGTATTTT

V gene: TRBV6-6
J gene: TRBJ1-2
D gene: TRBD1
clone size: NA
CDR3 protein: CASSYAGQGLAGYTF
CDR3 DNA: TGTGCCAGCAGTTACGCGGGACAGGGGTTGGCTGGCTACACCTTC

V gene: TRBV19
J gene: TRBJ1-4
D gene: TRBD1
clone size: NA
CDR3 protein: CASSMITGATNEKLFF
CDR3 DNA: TGTGCCAGTAGCATGATAACAGGGGCAACTAATGAAAAACTGTTTTTT

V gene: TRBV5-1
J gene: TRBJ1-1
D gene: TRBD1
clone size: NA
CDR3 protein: CASSPDRARRGAFF
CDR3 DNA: TGCGCCAGCAGCCCTGACAGGGCCAGGAGAGGAGCTTTCTTT

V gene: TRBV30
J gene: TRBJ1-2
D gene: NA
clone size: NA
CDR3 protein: CAWSVRGAETYGYTF
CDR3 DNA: TGTGCCTGGAGTGTACGGGGGGCGGAAACCTATGGCTACACCTTC

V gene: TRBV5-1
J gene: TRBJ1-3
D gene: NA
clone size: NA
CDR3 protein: CASSPSPGNSGNTIYF
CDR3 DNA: TGCGCCAGCAGCCCATCCCCAGGGAACTCTGGAAACACCATATATTTT

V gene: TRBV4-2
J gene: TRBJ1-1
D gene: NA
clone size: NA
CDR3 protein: CASSQGVRAGTEAFF
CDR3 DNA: TGTGCCAGCAGCCAAGGGGTACGGGCGGGCACTGAAGCTTTCTTT

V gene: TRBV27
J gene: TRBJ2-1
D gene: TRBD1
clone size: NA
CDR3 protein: CASSLSGDRGYEQFF
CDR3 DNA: TGTGCCAGCAGTTTATCGGGGGACAGGGGGTATGAGCAGTTCTTC